This T cell receptor beta chain was identified during a study of OX40 agonist ivuxolimab in advanced cancers. Looking at the study overall: The patients received agonistic anti-OX40 (CD134) antibody ivuxolimab. The diagnoses of dose-escalation patients were hepatocellular carcinoma, melanoma, renal cell or head and neck cancer. Of the participants, under 50% had some prior anti-PD-1, anti-PD-L1 or anti-CTLA-4 therapy, which was allowed.

Blood sampling was done at baseline, cycle 4 day 1, and cycle 7 day 1. Some clones are missing from TCRdb's copy, which holds only in-frame ones; the method was immunoSEQ multiplex PCR. The sample lists around 89,000 clones, approximately 90% occurring once. This clone was detected a few times. Sequenced material: CD4+ or CD8+ T cells sorted from blood, taken in a trial of the OX40 agonist ivuxolimab. The receptor was isolated from an adult with an advanced solid tumor such as melanoma, head and neck, liver or kidney cancer.

The CDR3 is CASSVADRNTEAFF. The CDR3 coding sequence is TGTGCCAGCAGCGTAGCTGATAGGAACACTGAAGCTTTCTTT. V and J are TRBV9 and TRBJ1-1; no reliable D call. CDR1 and CDR2 (germline): SGDLS, YYNGEE. The V end lost 0 bases, the J end lost 1 base, and 7 bases lay between the germline ends. This CDR3 has 14 amino acids.